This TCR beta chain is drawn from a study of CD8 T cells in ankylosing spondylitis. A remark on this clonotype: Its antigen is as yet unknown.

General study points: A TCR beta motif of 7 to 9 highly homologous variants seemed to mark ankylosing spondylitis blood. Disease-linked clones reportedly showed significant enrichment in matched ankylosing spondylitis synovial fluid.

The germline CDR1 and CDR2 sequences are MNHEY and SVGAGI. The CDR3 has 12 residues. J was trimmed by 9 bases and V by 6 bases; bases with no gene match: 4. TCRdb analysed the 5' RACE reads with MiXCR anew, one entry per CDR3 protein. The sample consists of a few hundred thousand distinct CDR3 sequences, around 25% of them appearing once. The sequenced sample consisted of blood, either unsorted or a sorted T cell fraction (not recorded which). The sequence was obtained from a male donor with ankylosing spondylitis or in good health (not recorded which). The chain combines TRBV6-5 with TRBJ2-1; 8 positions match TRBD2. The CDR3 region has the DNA TGTGCCAGCAGCGGGGGGGCCGCTGAGCAGTTCTTC. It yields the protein CASSGGAAEQFF.